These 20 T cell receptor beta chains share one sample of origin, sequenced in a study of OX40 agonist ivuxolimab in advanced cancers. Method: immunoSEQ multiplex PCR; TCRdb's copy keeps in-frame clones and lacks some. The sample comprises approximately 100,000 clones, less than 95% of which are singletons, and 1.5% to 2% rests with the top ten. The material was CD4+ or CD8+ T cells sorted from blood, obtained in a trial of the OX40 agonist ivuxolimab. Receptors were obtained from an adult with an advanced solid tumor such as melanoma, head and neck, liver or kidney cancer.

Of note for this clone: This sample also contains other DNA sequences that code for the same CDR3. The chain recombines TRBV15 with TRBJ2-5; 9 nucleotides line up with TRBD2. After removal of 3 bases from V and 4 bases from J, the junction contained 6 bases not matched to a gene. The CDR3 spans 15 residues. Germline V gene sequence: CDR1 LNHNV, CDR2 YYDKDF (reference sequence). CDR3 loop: CATSRAGGLTETQYF. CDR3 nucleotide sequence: TGTGCCACCAGCAGGGCGGGGGGGTTAACAGAGACCCAGTACTTC.

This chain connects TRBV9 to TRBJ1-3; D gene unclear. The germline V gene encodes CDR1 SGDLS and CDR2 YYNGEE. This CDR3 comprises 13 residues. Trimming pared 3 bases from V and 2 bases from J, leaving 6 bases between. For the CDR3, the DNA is TGTGCCAGCAGCGCGCCCGCTGGAAACACCATATATTTT. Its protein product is CASSAPAGNTIYF.

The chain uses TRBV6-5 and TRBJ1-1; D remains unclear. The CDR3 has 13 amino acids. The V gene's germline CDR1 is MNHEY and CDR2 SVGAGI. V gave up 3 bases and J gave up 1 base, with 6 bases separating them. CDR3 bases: TGTGCCAGCAGTTATTTAGGGAACACTGAAGCTTTCTTT. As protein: CASSYLGNTEAFF.

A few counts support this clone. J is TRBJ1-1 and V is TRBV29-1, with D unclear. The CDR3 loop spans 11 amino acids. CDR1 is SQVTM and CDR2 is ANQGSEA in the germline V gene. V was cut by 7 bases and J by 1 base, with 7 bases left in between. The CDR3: CSASQNTEAFF. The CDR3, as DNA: TGCAGCGCATCACAGAACACTGAAGCTTTCTTT. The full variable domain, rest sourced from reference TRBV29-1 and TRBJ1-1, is SAVISQKPSRDICQRGTSLTIQCQVDSQVTMMFWYRQQPGQSLTLIATANQGSEATYESGFVIDKFPISRPNLTFSTLTVSNMSPEDSSIYLCSASQNTEAFFGQGTRLTVV.

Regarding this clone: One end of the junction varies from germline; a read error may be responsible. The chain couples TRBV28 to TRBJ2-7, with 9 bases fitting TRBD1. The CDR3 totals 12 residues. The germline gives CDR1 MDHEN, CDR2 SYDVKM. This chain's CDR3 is CASSHPLRQGVF. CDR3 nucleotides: TGTGCCAGCAGCCACCCTCTTCGACAGGGGGTCTTC. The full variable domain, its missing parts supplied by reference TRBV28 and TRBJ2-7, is DVKVTQSSRYLVKRTGEKVFLECVQDMDHENMFWYRQDPGLGLRLIYFSYDVKMKEKGDIPEGYSVSREKKERFSLILESASTNQTSMYLCASSHPLRQGVFGPGTRLTVT.

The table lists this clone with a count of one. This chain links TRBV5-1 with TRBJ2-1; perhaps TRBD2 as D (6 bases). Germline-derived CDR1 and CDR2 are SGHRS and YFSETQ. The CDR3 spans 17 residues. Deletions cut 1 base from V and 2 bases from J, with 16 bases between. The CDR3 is CASSLTPSGRTYNEQFF. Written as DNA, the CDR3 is TGCGCCAGCAGCTTGACGCCGAGTGGGAGGACCTACAATGAGCAGTTCTTC.

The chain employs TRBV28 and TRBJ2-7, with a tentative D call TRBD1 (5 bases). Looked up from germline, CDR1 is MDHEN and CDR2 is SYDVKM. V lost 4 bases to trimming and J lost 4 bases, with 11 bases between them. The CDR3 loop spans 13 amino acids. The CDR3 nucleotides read TGTGCCAGCAGTTCTCCCCAGGGTTACGAGCAGTACTTC. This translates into CASSSPQGYEQYF.

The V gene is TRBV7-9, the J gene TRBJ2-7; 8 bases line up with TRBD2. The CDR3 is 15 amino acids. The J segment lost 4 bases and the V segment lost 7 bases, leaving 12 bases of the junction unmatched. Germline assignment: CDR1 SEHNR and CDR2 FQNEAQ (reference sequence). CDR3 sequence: CASTTTFRGGYEQYF. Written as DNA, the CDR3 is TGTGCCAGCACGACAACATTTCGGGGGGGATACGAGCAGTACTTC.

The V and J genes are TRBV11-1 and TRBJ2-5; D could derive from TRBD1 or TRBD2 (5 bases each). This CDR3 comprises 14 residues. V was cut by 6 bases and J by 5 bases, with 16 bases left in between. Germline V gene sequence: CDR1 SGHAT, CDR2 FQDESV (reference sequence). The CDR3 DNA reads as TGTGCCAGCAGTACGAGAGGGGTTGACGAGACCCAGTACTTC. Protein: CASSTRGVDETQYF.

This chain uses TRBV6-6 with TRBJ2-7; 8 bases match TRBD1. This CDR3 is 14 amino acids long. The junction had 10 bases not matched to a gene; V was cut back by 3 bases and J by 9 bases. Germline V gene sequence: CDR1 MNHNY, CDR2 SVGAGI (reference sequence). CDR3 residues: CASSYGQGAGGQYF. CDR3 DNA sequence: TGTGCCAGCAGTTATGGACAGGGCGCGGGTGGGCAGTACTTC.

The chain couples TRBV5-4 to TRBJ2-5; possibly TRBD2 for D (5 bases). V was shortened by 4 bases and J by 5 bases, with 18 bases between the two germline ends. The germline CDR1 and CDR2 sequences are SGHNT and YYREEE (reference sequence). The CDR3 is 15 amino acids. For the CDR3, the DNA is TGTGCCAGCAGCCGGGTTGCGGGCCCACGGGAGACCCAGTACTTC. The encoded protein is CASSRVAGPRETQYF.

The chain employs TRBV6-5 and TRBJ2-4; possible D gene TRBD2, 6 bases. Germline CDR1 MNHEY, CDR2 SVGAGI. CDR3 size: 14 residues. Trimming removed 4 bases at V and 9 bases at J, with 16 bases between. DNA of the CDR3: TGTGCCAGCAGTTCCACTCGACTAGGGGCCATTCAGTACTTC. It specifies CASSSTRLGAIQYF.

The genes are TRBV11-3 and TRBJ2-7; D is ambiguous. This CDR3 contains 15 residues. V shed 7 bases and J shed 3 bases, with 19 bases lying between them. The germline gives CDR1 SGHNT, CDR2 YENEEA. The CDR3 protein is CASTYDGVGDYEQYF. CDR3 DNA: TGTGCCAGCACTTACGACGGTGTTGGGGACTACGAGCAGTACTTC.

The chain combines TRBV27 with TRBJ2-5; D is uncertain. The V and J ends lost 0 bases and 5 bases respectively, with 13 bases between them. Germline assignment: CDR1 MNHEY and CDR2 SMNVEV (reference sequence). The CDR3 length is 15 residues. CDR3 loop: CASSLSTATRETQYF. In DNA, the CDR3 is TGTGCCAGCAGTTTATCTACAGCTACCCGGGAGACCCAGTACTTC.

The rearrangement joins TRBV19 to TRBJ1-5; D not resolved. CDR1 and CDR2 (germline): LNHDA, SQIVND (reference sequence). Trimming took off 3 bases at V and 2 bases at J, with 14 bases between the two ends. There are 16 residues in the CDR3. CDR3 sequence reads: CASSIGSRRGNQPQHF. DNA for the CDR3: TGTGCCAGTAGTATCGGAAGCCGAAGAGGCAATCAGCCCCAGCATTTT.

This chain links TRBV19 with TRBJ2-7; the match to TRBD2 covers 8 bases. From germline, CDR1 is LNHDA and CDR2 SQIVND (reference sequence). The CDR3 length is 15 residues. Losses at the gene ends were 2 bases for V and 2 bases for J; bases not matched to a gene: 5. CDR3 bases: TGTGCCAGTAGTATACTTAGCGGGATGGCCTACGAGCAGTACTTC. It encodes CASSILSGMAYEQYF.

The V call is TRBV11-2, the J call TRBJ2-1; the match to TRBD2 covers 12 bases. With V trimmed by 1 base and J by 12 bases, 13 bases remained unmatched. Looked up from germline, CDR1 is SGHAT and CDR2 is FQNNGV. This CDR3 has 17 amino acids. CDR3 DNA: TGTGCCAGCAGCTTAGCCCTTATTTCTCTAGCGGGAGGGGGGCAGTTCTTC. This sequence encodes CASSLALISLAGGGQFF. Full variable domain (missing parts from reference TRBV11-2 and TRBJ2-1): EAGVAQSPRYKIIEKRQSVAFWCNPISGHATLYWYQQILGQGPKLLIQFQNNGVVDDSQLPKDRFSAERLKGVDSTLKIQPAKLEDSAVYLCASSLALISLAGGGQFFGPGTRLTVL.

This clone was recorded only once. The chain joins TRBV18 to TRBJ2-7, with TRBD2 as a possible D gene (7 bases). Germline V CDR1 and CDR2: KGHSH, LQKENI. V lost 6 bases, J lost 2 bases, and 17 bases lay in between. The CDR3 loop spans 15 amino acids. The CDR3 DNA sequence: TGTGCCAGCTCTCCATCTGGGGGGGGGCCCTACGAGCAGTACTTC. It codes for CASSPSGGGPYEQYF.

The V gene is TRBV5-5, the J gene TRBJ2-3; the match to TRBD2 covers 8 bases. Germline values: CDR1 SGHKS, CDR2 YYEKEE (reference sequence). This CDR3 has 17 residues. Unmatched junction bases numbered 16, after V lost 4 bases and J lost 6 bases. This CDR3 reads CASSPPPQPGGVDTQYF. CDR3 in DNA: TGTGCCAGCAGCCCCCCCCCACAGCCGGGAGGGGTGGATACGCAGTATTTT. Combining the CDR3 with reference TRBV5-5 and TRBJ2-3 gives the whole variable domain DAGVTQSPTHLIKTRGQQVTLRCSPISGHKSVSWYQQVLGQGPQFIFQYYEKEERGRGNFPDRFSARQFPNYSSELNVNALLLGDSALYLCASSPPPQPGGVDTQYFGPGTRLTVL.

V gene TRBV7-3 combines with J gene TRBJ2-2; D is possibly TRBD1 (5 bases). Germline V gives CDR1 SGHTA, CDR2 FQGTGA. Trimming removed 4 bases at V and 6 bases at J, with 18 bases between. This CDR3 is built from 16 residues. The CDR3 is CASSSRGSRTSGELFF. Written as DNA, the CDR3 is TGTGCCAGCAGCTCTAGGGGTTCTCGTACTTCCGGGGAGCTGTTTTTT.